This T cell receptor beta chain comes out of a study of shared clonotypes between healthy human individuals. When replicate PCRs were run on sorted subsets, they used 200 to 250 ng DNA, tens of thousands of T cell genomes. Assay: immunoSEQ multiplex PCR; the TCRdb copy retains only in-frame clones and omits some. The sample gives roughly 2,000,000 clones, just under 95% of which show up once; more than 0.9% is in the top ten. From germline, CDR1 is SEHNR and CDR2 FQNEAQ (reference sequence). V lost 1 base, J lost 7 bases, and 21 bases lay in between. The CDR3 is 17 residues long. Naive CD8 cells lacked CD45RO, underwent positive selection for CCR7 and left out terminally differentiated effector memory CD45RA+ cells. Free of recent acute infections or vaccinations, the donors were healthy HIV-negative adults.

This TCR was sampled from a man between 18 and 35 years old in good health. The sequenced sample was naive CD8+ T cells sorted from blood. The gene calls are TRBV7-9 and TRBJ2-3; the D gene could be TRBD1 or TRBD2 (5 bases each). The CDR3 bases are TGTGCCAGCAGCTTAGGGTTGTTGAACGTCTGGGGACATACGCAGTATTTT. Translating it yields CASSLGLLNVWGHTQYF.